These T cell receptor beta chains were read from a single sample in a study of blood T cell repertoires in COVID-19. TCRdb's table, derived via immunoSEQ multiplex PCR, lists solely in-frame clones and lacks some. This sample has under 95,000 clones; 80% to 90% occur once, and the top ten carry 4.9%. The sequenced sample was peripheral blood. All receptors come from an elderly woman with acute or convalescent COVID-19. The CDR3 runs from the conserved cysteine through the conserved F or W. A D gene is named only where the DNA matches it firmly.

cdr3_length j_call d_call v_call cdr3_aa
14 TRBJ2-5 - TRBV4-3 CASSPGHTVETQYF
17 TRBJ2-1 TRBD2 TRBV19 CASSIDPQRGGRAEQFF
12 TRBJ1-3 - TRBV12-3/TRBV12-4 CASQESGNTIYF
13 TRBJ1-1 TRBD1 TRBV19 CASTRTGETEAFF
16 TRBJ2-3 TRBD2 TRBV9 CASSVASGGGTDTQYF
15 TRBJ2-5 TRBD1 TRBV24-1 CATSDRQGGRETQYF
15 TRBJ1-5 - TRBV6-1 CASSEARSSNQPQHF
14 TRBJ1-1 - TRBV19 CASKVGRMNTEAFF
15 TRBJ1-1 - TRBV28 CASNSQHRVGTEAFF
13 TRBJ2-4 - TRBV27 CASSLVGENIQYF
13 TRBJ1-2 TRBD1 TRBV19 CASSTGQSRGYTF
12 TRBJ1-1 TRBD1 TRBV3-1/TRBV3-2 CASSSNRGPAFF
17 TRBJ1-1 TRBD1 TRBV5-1 CASSFWTGGSLRTEAFF
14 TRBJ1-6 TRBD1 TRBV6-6 CASRRDRGNSPLHF
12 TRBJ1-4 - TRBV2 CASKGNNEKLFF
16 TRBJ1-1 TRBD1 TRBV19 CASNSGDRGFGTEAFF
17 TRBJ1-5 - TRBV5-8 CASSPKSWAYSNQPQHF
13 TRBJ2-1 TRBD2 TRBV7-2 CASSGGLAVEQFF
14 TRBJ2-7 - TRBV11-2 CASSSQRARDEQYF
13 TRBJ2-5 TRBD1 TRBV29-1 CSVDWGQQETQYF
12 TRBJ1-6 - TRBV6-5 CASMRVDSPLHF
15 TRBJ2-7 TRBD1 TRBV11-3 CASSLRQGPSYEQYF
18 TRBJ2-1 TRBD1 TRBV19 CASSEGYGRQGNYNEQFF
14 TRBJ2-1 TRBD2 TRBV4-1 CASSLPSGYNEQFF